The next 3 T cell receptor beta chains were all read from a single sample in a study of cytomegalovirus exposure and HLA in healthy donors. Primers: 60 Vbeta forward and 13 Jbeta reverse. The repertoire was sequenced with immunoSEQ multiplex PCR; TCRdb's copy has only in-frame clones and lacks some. The table shows around 200,000 clones, with 75% to 80% occurring only once. Sequenced material: PBMCs. The receptors shown here come from a male donor in good health and CMV-seronegative.

V usage is TRBV2 and J usage is TRBJ2-3; 10 positions match TRBD2. CDR1 SNHLY and CDR2 FYNNEI come from the germline V gene. The CDR3 consists of 16 residues. The junction had 10 bases not matched to a gene; V was cut back by 5 bases and J by 5 bases. The CDR3 region is CASSSPSGGAGDTQYF. CDR3 coding DNA: TGTGCCAGCAGTTCCCCGAGCGGGGGGGCGGGAGATACGCAGTATTTT.

The genes are TRBV4-2 and TRBJ1-1; perhaps TRBD1 as D (5 bases). Between the trimmed V and J ends, which lost 4 bases and 11 bases, there was a span of 14 bases. CDR1 is LGHNA and CDR2 is YNFKEQ in the germline V gene. The CDR3 has 12 amino acids. CDR3: CASSPRGVGAFF. DNA for the CDR3: TGTGCCAGCAGCCCAAGGGGTGTGGGGGCTTTCTTT.

This rearrangement joins TRBV1 to TRBJ1-6. TRBV1 is assigned pseudogene status. This CDR3 comprises 18 residues. The CDR3 nucleotides read TGCACCAGCAGACGGTTAAGAGATCTGAGCTCCTATAATTCACCCCCCCACTTT. Amino acids: CTSRRLRDLSSYNSPPHF.